The 10 T cell receptor beta chains presented below share a single source sample, sequenced in a study of vaccination effects on CD4 cells after COVID-19. Sequencing in the ViraFEST assay came after antigen-specific CD4+ T cells had been expanded with viral peptide pools, which were used to stimulate PBMC. A roughly 11-day culture period preceded the isolation of CD4+ T cells. Sequenced by immunoSEQ multiplex PCR; TCRdb stores in-frame clones only, minus some. The sample lists some 79,000 clones; roughly 80% were seen once. No antigen has been assigned to these receptors. Sequenced material: CD4+ T cells from PBMCs cultured with HCoV-229E spike peptides, taken before COVID-19 vaccination. The receptors were sampled from a human donor who received a COVID-19 vaccine.

The chain uses TRBV12-5 and TRBJ2-1; TRBD1 agrees at 7 bases. V lost 1 base and J lost 0; bases outside the gene matches: 0. This CDR3 contains 15 residues. Per the germline V gene, CDR1 is LGHNT and CDR2 is FRNRAP. The CDR3 DNA is TGTGCTAGTGGTTTGGGACAGGGCTCCTACAATGAGCAGTTCTTC. This translates into CASGLGQGSYNEQFF.

This clone appeared a single time. J is TRBJ1-6 and V is TRBV6-5; 10 bases are a match to TRBD1. CDR3 length: 16 amino acids. J gave up 7 bases and V 2 bases, and 5 bases lay outside the gene matches. The V gene's germline CDR1 is MNHEY and CDR2 SVGAGI. The CDR3 sequence is CASSYARGQGNSPLHF. DNA of the CDR3: TGTGCCAGCAGTTACGCGAGGGGACAGGGGAATTCACCCCTCCACTTT.

The genes are TRBV6-5 and TRBJ1-5, with D maybe TRBD1 (5 bases). Trimming shortened V by 10 bases and J by 6 bases, and 19 bases separated the two germline ends. The CDR3 sequence is 14 residues long. Germline V gene lookup returns CDR1 MNHEY and CDR2 SVGAGI. CDR3 sequence reads: CATLGPLRSQPQHF. CDR3 nucleotides: TGTGCCACCTTGGGACCCCTAAGGAGTCAGCCCCAGCATTTT.

The V call is TRBV6-5, the J call TRBJ2-5; possibly TRBD1 for D (6 bases). From germline, CDR1 is MNHEY and CDR2 SVGAGI. V dropped 6 bases and J dropped 5 bases, with 13 bases sitting between them. The CDR3 length is 13 residues. The CDR3 nucleotides read TGTGCCAGCAGCGGACAGTCCAGGGAGACCCAGTACTTC. Encoded protein: CASSGQSRETQYF.

The chain joins TRBV25-1 to TRBJ1-5; D is undetermined. This CDR3 region has 14 residues. CDR1 MGHDK and CDR2 SYGVNS come from the germline V gene. Deletions cut 2 bases from V and 0 bases from J, with 5 bases between. The CDR3 loop reads CASSEGISNQPQHF. As DNA, the CDR3 is TGTGCCAGCAGTGAAGGGATTAGCAATCAGCCCCAGCATTTT.

This clone was counted a few times. The chain recombines TRBV25-1 with TRBJ2-2; the match to TRBD1 covers 9 bases. CDR1 and CDR2 from the germline V gene are MGHDK and SYGVNS. V shed 7 bases, J shed 6 bases, and the junction held 6 bases outside the gene matches. The CDR3 is 14 amino acids. CDR3 bases: TGTGCCAGCATCCCAGACAGGGGGGCCGGGGAGCTGTTTTTT. Translated, it gives CASIPDRGAGELFF.

The CDR3 region is CSHYSSGGAREQFF. The CDR3 DNA reads TGCAGCCACTATTCTAGCGGGGGGGCAAGAGAGCAGTTCTTC. The chain has TRBV29-1 and TRBJ2-1; 12 bases are shared with TRBD2. The CDR3 covers 14 residues. From germline, CDR1 is SQVTM and CDR2 ANQGSEA. J gave up 10 bases and V 8 bases, and 12 bases lay outside the gene matches.

This clone occurred a few times. The rearrangement links TRBV5-5 to TRBJ1-6; D is ambiguous. V was clipped by 4 bases and J by 7 bases, with 18 bases between them. Germline V lookup: CDR1 SGHKS, CDR2 YYEKEE (reference sequence). CDR3 size: 16 residues. The CDR3 bases are TGTGCCAGCAGCCTGAACATCTCCCCATGGAATTCACCCCTCCACTTT. It translates to CASSLNISPWNSPLHF.

This chain connects TRBV6-5 to TRBJ1-1; 7 bases agree with TRBD1. Looked up from germline, CDR1 is MNHEY and CDR2 is SVGAGI. The CDR3 sequence is 15 residues long. V gave up 6 bases and J gave up 4 bases; unmatched junction bases: 11. CDR3 bases: TGTGCCAGCAGGAGTACAGGGGAGGTGGGCACTGAAGCTTTCTTT. This encodes CASRSTGEVGTEAFF.

This clone was counted only a few times. This chain connects TRBV19 to TRBJ1-5; a weak D match, TRBD1 (5 bases). Trimming shortened V by 6 bases and J by 1 base, and 7 bases separated the two germline ends. This CDR3 comprises 13 residues. Germline V gene lookup returns CDR1 LNHDA and CDR2 SQIVND (reference sequence). The CDR3 loop reads CASSYRSNQPQHF. CDR3 sequence (DNA): TGTGCCAGTAGCTACAGGAGCAATCAGCCCCAGCATTTT.